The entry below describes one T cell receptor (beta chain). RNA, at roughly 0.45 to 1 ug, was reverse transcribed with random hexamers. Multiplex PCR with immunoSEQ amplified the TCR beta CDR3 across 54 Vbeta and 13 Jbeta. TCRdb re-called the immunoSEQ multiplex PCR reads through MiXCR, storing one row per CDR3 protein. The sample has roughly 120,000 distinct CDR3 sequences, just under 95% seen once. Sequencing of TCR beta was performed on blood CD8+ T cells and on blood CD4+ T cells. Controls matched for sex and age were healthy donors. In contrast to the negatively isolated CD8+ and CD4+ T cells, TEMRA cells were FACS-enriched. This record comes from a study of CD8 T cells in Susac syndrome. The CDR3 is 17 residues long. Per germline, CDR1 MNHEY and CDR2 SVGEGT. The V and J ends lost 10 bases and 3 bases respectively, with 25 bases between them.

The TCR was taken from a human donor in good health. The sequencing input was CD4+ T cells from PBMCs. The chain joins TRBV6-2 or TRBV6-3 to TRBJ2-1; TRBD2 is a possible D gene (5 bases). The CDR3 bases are TGTGCCACGACGGGCAGTTCCGTCGGGGTCTTCTACAATGAGCAGTTCTTC. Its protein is CATTGSSVGVFYNEQFF.